The clone carrying this T cell receptor beta chain was detected ten times or more. Its antigen is not identified. The data derive from a study of Graves' ophthalmopathy and Graves' hyperthyroidism. Amplified TCR beta CDR3 regions were obtained using RNA transcripts as template. Second-round multiplex PCR came after a first-round RT-PCR that employed HTBI primers. From the multiplex PCR reads, TCRdb called clonotypes with MiXCR, one entry per CDR3 protein. The sample has approximately 540,000 distinct CDR3 sequences, 35% to 40% seen once; the top ten hold approximately 4.1%. Study-level findings and limits: Stable hyperthyroidism and ophthalmopathy were told apart by a 13-signature model, which achieved just over 85% sensitivity and more than 75% specificity. Most expanded clonotypes from thyroid (those above 0.001 frequency) were also found in blood.

The V and J ends lost 4 bases and 7 bases respectively, with 7 bases between them. CDR3 size: 11 residues. This sequence originates from an adult man with Graves' hyperthyroidism. The chain is built from TRBV12-3 or TRBV12-4 and TRBJ1-2, with D maybe TRBD1 (5 bases). The sequencing sample was made of peripheral blood or thyroid tissue (not recorded which). In DNA, the CDR3 is TGTGCCAGCAGTTCCGGGGGTGGCTACACCTTC. Translation: CASSSGGGYTF.